The 3 T cell receptor beta chains reported below all come from one sample, sequenced in a study of CD8 T cells in Susac syndrome. Random-hexamer reverse transcription was applied to roughly 0.5 to 1 ug RNA. TCRdb ran MiXCR on the immunoSEQ multiplex PCR reads and lists one entry per CDR3 protein. The sample lists some 170,000 distinct CDR3 sequences; approximately 94% were seen once. Input material: CD4+ T cells from PBMCs. The receptor source for this set is a human donor in good health.

The chain uses TRBV6-4 and TRBJ2-7; possibly TRBD1 for D (6 bases). The V gene lost 5 bases and the J gene lost 7 bases, with 18 bases spanning the gap. CDR1 and CDR2 (germline): MRHNA, SNTAGT. The CDR3 length is 14 residues. CDR3 in DNA: TGTGCCAGCAGTCTCCAACAGGGATCTGGGGAGCAGTACTTC. It codes for CASSLQQGSGEQYF.

The chain has TRBV29-1 and TRBJ2-1; TRBD2 agrees at 12 bases. V trimming: 7 bases; J trimming: 9 bases; junction bases outside the gene matches: 4. The CDR3 covers 12 residues. The germline V gene has CDR1 SQVTM and CDR2 ANQGSEA. The CDR3 DNA is TGCAGCGGAGGACTAGCGGGAAGTGAGCAGTTCTTC. Amino acids: CSGGLAGSEQFF.

The rearrangement uses TRBV30 and TRBJ1-5; TRBD1 might be the D (5 bases). This CDR3 has 12 residues. V was clipped by 2 bases and J by 6 bases, with 8 bases between them. Germline V lookup: CDR1 GTSNPN, CDR2 SVGIG (reference sequence). The CDR3 coding sequence is TGTGCCTGGAGTCGGGGGATTCAGCCCCAGCATTTT. It specifies CAWSRGIQPQHF.